Described below is a single T cell receptor (beta chain) sequence and its context. The assay was immunoSEQ multiplex PCR, and TCRdb's table has in-frame clones only and misses some. The top ten hold 15% to 20% of the sample, which has around 180,000 clones, 79% seen once. The data were taken from a study of blood T cell repertoires in COVID-19. Study summary: Some COVID-19 samples were acute and others convalescent; all came from the United States, Italy and Spain. PBMCs, B-cell-depleted T cells, or T cells provided the cDNA or gDNA that made up the material.

The germline CDR1 and CDR2 sequences are MNHEY and SVGAGI. The CDR3 spans 14 residues. The V segment lost 11 bases and the J segment 0 bases; nucleotides outside the gene matches: 7. The origin of this receptor is a man aged 55-75 years with active or convalescent COVID-19. The genes are TRBV6-5 and TRBJ1-3, with TRBD1 matching over 7 bases. The sequenced material came from peripheral blood. The CDR3, as DNA: TGTGCCTGCTACAGGGGTCCCTCTGGAAACACCATATATTTT. This translates into CACYRGPSGNTIYF.